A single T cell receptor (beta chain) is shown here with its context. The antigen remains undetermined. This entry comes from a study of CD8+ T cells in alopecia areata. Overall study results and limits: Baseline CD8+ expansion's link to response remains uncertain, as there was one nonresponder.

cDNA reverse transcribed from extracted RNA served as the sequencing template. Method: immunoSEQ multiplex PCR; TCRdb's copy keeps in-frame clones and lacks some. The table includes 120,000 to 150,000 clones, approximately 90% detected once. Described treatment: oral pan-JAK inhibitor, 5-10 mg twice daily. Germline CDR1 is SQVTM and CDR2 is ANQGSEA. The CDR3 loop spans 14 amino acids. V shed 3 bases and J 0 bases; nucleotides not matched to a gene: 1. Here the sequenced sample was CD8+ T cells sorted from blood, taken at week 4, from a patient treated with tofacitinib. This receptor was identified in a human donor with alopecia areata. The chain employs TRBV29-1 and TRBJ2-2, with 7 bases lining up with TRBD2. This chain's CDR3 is CSVEGLPNTGELFF. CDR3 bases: TGCAGCGTTGAGGGACTACCGAACACCGGGGAGCTGTTTTTT.